This TCR beta chain was recorded in a study of a mutant IDH1 vaccine in newly diagnosed glioma. Study background: Former treatment meant radiotherapy, temozolomide, or both; the majority had gotten both. Findings and caveats of the study: Shifts in the top peripheral T cell clonotypes seemed unrelated to pseudoprogression.

Germline CDR1 and CDR2: MNHNY and SVGAGI (reference sequence). CDR3 length equals 14 residues. V shed 7 bases and J shed 7 bases, with 19 bases lying between them. Note on this clone: Its matching antigen is unknown.

Libraries were prepared by immunoSEQ multiplex PCR; TCRdb keeps only in-frame clonotypes and omits some of them. This sample has fewer than 50,000 clones; around four fifths occur once, and the top ten carry 7.5% to 9.5%. Indicated time point: baseline, week 1 (first vaccination visit). The treatment denotes: pre-vaccination baseline after standard-of-care therapy. Newly diagnosed WHO grade 3 or 4 IDH1-mutant, ATRX-lost astrocytomas were identified in the donors. This TCR was sampled from a middle-aged man with glioma. Some clones in this sample may be carry-over from other donors' samples. The sequences come from PBMCs, collected from a glioma patient treated with radiotherapy, temozolomide or both. This sequence joins TRBV6-6 and TRBJ1-1; D unresolved. DNA for the CDR3: TGTGCCAGCAAGGGAGCACCGATGTTGCTTGAAGCTTTCTTT. As protein: CASKGAPMLLEAFF.